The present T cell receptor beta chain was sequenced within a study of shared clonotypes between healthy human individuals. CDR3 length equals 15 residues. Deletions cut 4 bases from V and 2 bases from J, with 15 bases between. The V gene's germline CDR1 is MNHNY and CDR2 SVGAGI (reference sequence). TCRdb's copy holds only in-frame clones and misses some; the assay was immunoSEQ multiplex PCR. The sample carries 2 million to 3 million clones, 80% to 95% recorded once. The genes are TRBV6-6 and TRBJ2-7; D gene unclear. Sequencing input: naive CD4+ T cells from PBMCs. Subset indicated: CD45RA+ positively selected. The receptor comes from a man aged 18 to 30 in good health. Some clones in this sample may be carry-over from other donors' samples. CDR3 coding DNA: TGTGCCAGCAGTTCCCTGGCGGACCTTACCTACGAGCAGTACTTC. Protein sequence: CASSSLADLTYEQYF.